These 14 T cell receptor beta chains originate from one sample sequenced in a study of T cell responses to AZD1222 COVID-19 vaccine. Sequenced by immunoSEQ multiplex PCR; TCRdb stores in-frame clones only, minus some. The sample has 150,000 to 180,000 clones, roughly nine tenths seen once. This material consisted of peripheral blood, taken on day 0 of AZD1222 vaccination. Source of these receptors: an adult in good health.

This sequence joins TRBV28 and TRBJ1-2; 7 nucleotides agree with TRBD1. CDR1 is MDHEN, CDR2 SYDVKM, per germline. This CDR3 region has 14 residues. Trimming cost V 6 bases and J 4 bases; bases outside gene matches: 8. CDR3 sequence: CASRRDSLLYGYTF. In nucleotides, the CDR3 is TGTGCCAGCAGACGGGACAGCTTACTCTATGGCTACACCTTC.

The chain links TRBV6-1 to TRBJ2-1; D not certain. CDR3 length: 14 amino acids. Trimming shortened V by 3 bases and J by 7 bases, and 13 bases separated the two germline ends. Germline assignment: CDR1 MNHNS and CDR2 SASEGT. The chain's CDR3 is CASSESGRFNEQFF. CDR3 DNA: TGTGCCAGCAGTGAGTCCGGCAGATTTAATGAGCAGTTCTTC.

This clone was observed a handful of times. The rearrangement uses TRBV12-5 and TRBJ2-2; tentatively, D is TRBD1 (6 bases). CDR3 length: 17 residues. V lost 0 bases and J lost 5, with 16 bases in between. Germline values: CDR1 LGHNT, CDR2 FRNRAP. The CDR3 nucleotides read TGTGCTAGTGGTTTGGTAACAGGGTTCAAATTGACCGGGGAGCTGTTTTTT. Protein: CASGLVTGFKLTGELFF.

The chain links TRBV7-9 to TRBJ1-4; maybe TRBD1 (6 bases). Per germline, CDR1 SEHNR and CDR2 FQNEAQ (reference sequence). The V gene lost 0 bases and the J gene lost 4 bases, with 12 bases spanning the gap. The CDR3 is 16 amino acids. The CDR3 sequence: CASSLAGQSFNEKLFF. Written as DNA, the CDR3 is TGTGCCAGCAGCTTAGCCGGACAGAGTTTTAATGAAAAACTGTTTTTT.

This chain connects TRBV29-1 to TRBJ1-2; no firm D call. There are 11 residues in the CDR3. V dropped 4 bases and J dropped 6 bases, with 9 bases sitting between them. The germline V gene has CDR1 SQVTM and CDR2 ANQGSEA. The chain's CDR3 is CSVVAGDGYTF. Here the CDR3 DNA reads TGCAGCGTTGTAGCCGGGGATGGCTACACCTTC.

The CDR3: CSVDLWNTEAFF. For the CDR3, the DNA is TGCAGCGTTGATCTCTGGAACACTGAAGCTTTCTTT. J is TRBJ1-1 and V is TRBV29-1; D unresolved. The CDR3 covers 12 residues. Trimming removed 3 bases at V and 1 base at J, with 6 bases between. Germline CDR1 SQVTM, CDR2 ANQGSEA. Filled out from reference TRBV29-1 and TRBJ1-1, the complete variable domain reads SAVISQKPSRDICQRGTSLTIQCQVDSQVTMMFWYRQQPGQSLTLIATANQGSEATYESGFVIDKFPISRPNLTFSTLTVSNMSPEDSSIYLCSVDLWNTEAFFGQGTRLTVV.

The table lists this clone with a count of one. This chain uses TRBV5-4 with TRBJ2-7; 8 bases agree with TRBD2. The trim removed 4 bases at V and 1 base at J, leaving 7 bases unmatched. Germline CDR1 reads SGHNT; CDR2 reads YYREEE (reference sequence). CDR3 length: 15 amino acids. The CDR3 nucleotides read TGTGCCAGCAGCCCGGGGCTAGCGGGTTCCTACGAGCAGTACTTC. Its translation is CASSPGLAGSYEQYF.

The chain has TRBV5-5 and TRBJ1-2; tentatively, D is TRBD1 (6 bases). The V and J ends lost 2 bases and 2 bases respectively, with 10 bases between them. In germline, CDR1 is SGHKS, CDR2 YYEKEE (reference sequence). This CDR3 is 14 amino acids long. The CDR3 sequence is CASSFTGPNYGYTF. The CDR3 nucleotides read TGTGCCAGCAGCTTTACAGGGCCGAACTATGGCTACACCTTC.

The V gene is TRBV7-8, the J gene TRBJ1-1, with TRBD1 matching 7 bases. The germline CDR1 and CDR2 sequences are SGHVS and FQNEAQ. The CDR3 loop spans 13 amino acids. The trim removed 3 bases at V and 8 bases at J, leaving 6 bases unmatched. CDR3 in amino acids: CASSLSGQPEAFF. In DNA, the CDR3 is TGTGCCAGCAGCTTGTCGGGACAGCCCGAAGCTTTCTTT.

This clone came up once. The genes are TRBV6-2 or TRBV6-3 and TRBJ1-5; 10 bases are shared with TRBD1. The J segment lost 5 bases and the V segment lost 2 bases, leaving 12 bases of the junction unmatched. Germline lookup yields CDR1 MNHEY and CDR2 SVGEGT. The CDR3 spans 18 residues. CDR3 DNA: TGTGCCAGCAGTTACCGGGGGACAGGGGACTATATCCATCAGCCCCAGCATTTT. Translating it yields CASSYRGTGDYIHQPQHF.

V gene TRBV7-6 combines with J gene TRBJ2-5; 9 nucleotides agree with TRBD2. The CDR3 loop spans 14 amino acids. CDR1 and CDR2 (germline): SGHVS, FNYEAQ. V shed 5 bases and J 5 bases; nucleotides not matched to a gene: 6. CDR3 in amino acids: CASSISGGGETQYF. The DNA of the CDR3 is TGTGCCAGCAGCATTAGCGGGGGAGGGGAGACCCAGTACTTC.

V is TRBV3-1 (or the pseudogene TRBV3-2) and J is TRBJ1-5; 7 bases align to TRBD1. Germline lookup yields CDR1 LGHDT and CDR2 YNNKEL (reference sequence). V was clipped by 2 bases and J by 8 bases; unmatched bases: 12. The CDR3 is 16 residues long. The CDR3: CASSQRDSRKTKPQHF. For the CDR3, the DNA is TGTGCCAGCAGCCAAAGGGACAGCCGAAAGACCAAGCCCCAGCATTTT.

The V gene is TRBV7-2, the J gene TRBJ2-7; D is ambiguous. Trimming left V 3 bases short and J 3 bases short, with 12 bases between. The germline V gene has CDR1 SGHTA and CDR2 FQGNSA. The CDR3 is made up of 14 amino acids. CDR3 loop: CASSLDGVYYEQYF. CDR3 nucleotide sequence: TGTGCCAGCAGCTTGGACGGTGTATACTACGAGCAGTACTTC.

The chain has TRBV7-2 and TRBJ2-7, with 7 bases that match TRBD1. Germline trimming cut 5 bases from V and 1 base from J; bases unmatched to any gene: 5. The CDR3 is 14 amino acids. Germline V gene sequence: CDR1 SGHTA, CDR2 FQGNSA. The CDR3 region is CASSAGQVSYEQYF. The CDR3 coding sequence is TGTGCCAGCAGCGCCGGACAGGTATCCTACGAGCAGTACTTC.